The 6 T cell receptor beta chains below all came from one sample that was sequenced in a study of blood T cells in healthy people across ages. Alongside a J-beta primer mix, a sample-barcoded 5' primer served in a second PCR lasting about 7 to 12 cycles. MiXCR was run by TCRdb on the 5' RACE reads, yielding one entry per CDR3 protein. Found here are about 800,000 distinct CDR3 sequences, 20% to 30% of them singletons; the top ten hold more than 3%. These data were likewise used in another study, on T cells of mothers and their children.

Material: blood. The receptor set was obtained from a boy aged 5 to 17 in good health.

This rearrangement joins TRBV28 to TRBJ2-7; 7 nucleotides align to TRBD1. The ends lost 4 bases at V and 3 bases at J; junction bases unmatched: 9. The CDR3 has 15 residues. Germline V gene sequence: CDR1 MDHEN, CDR2 SYDVKM. Here the CDR3 DNA reads TGTGCCAGCAGTTCGTCCGGGACAGAACACTACGAGCAGTACTTC. The encoded protein is CASSSSGTEHYEQYF.

V and J are TRBV24-1 and TRBJ2-1, with 7 positions matching TRBD2. Losses at the gene ends were 3 bases for V and 4 bases for J; bases not matched to a gene: 8. This CDR3 comprises 16 residues. Germline CDR1 reads KGHDR; CDR2 reads SFDVKD. The CDR3 sequence is CATSDPSSGSYNEQFF. As DNA, the CDR3 is TGTGCCACCAGTGATCCCTCTAGCGGTTCTTACAATGAGCAGTTCTTC.

This clonotype occurred a few times. The CDR3 DNA is TGTGCCAGCCTCGGGGCGGGACAGGGGCTCCGGAGGCAGCTTTTCTTT. Its translation is CASLGAGQGLRRQLFF. This chain connects TRBV2 to TRBJ1-1, with TRBD1 matching over 10 bases. This CDR3 is built from 16 residues. Per germline, CDR1 SNHLY and CDR2 FYNNEI. V dropped 8 bases and J dropped 13; count of bases not matched to a gene: 22.

Only a few counts were recorded for this clonotype. The genes are TRBV20-1 and TRBJ1-5; D gene ambiguous. The CDR3 has 14 amino acids. Looked up from germline, CDR1 is DFQATT and CDR2 is SNEGSKA (reference sequence). V was shortened by 5 bases and J by 0 bases, with 11 bases between the two germline ends. The CDR3: CSAQTPYSNQPQHF. The DNA of the CDR3 is TGCAGTGCTCAGACACCTTATAGCAATCAGCCCCAGCATTTT.

The chain couples TRBV6-5 to TRBJ2-5; D perhaps matches TRBD2 (6 bases). The last part of the DNA fits TRBJ2-7 better; the J call may be wrong. Per the germline V gene, CDR1 is MNHEY and CDR2 is SVGAGI. There are 14 residues in the CDR3. CDR3 loop: CASSQAGTDYEQYF. CDR3 sequence (DNA): TGTGCCAGCAGTCAGGCGGGAACCGACTACGAGCAGTACTTC.

Concerning this clonotype itself: The junction and the germline gene differ at one end; a read error may be behind it. The chain has TRBV25-1 and TRBJ1-4, with TRBD1 identical over 7 bases. The CDR3 is 13 amino acids. Germline CDR1 and CDR2: MGHDK and SYGVNS. For the CDR3, the DNA is TGTGCCAGCAGTGTTACAGGGGCGAAAAAACTGCTTTTT. This encodes CASSVTGAKKLLF.